A single sample is the source of the 17 T cell receptor beta chains below, sequenced in a study of blood T cell repertoires in COVID-19. Profiling relied on immunoSEQ multiplex PCR, and the TCRdb table lists in-frame clones only, not all of them. The repertoire holds 220,000 or so clones, 82% seen once, with around 3.4% in the top ten. Material for sequencing was PBMCs or T cells enriched from blood (not recorded which). The receptor source for this set is a woman aged 55 to 70 who had recovered from COVID-19.

This sequence joins TRBV3-1 (or the pseudogene TRBV3-2) and TRBJ2-3, with TRBD2 matching over 13 bases. The V segment lost 4 bases and the J segment 2 bases; nucleotides outside the gene matches: 3. CDR3 size: 16 residues. Germline CDR1 is LGHDT and CDR2 is YNNKEL (reference sequence). The CDR3 is CASSRTSGGPTDTQYF. CDR3 coding DNA: TGTGCCAGCAGCCGGACTAGCGGGGGCCCCACAGATACGCAGTATTTT.

The chain is built from TRBV3-1 (or the pseudogene TRBV3-2) and TRBJ1-1; possibly TRBD1 for D (5 bases). Per germline, CDR1 LGHDT and CDR2 YNNKEL (reference sequence). The CDR3 is made up of 14 amino acids. V was cut by 8 bases and J by 2 bases, with 15 bases left in between. CDR3 protein: CASAPGQGNTEAFF. DNA for the CDR3: TGTGCCAGCGCCCCAGGGCAGGGAAACACTGAAGCTTTCTTT.

The chain employs TRBV7-2 and TRBJ2-1; TRBD1 might be the D (6 bases). Trimming took 1 base from V and 3 from J, leaving 10 bases between them. The germline V gene has CDR1 SGHTA and CDR2 FQGNSA. The CDR3 consists of 15 residues. CDR3 DNA: TGTGCCAGCAGCTTAGTCCAGGGGAGCTACAATGAGCAGTTCTTC. Translating gives CASSLVQGSYNEQFF.

The V call is TRBV10-3, the J call TRBJ2-1; D might be TRBD2 (6 bases). This CDR3 contains 15 residues. Germline V lookup: CDR1 ENHRY, CDR2 SYGVKD. V lost 2 bases, J lost 2 bases, and 10 bases lay in between. The CDR3 region is CAISEVGLTYNEQFF. For the CDR3, the DNA is TGTGCCATCAGTGAGGTGGGACTTACCTACAATGAGCAGTTCTTC.

The CDR3 nucleotides read TGTGCCAGCAGCTTGGGTGGGACAGGGGGCTACGAGCAGTACTTC. Its protein product is CASSLGGTGGYEQYF. The J gene is TRBJ2-7, the V gene TRBV5-5; 11 bases line up with TRBD1. The CDR3 consists of 15 residues. V trimming: 0 bases; J trimming: 3 bases; junction bases outside the gene matches: 2. CDR1 and CDR2 (germline): SGHKS, YYEKEE (reference sequence).

The V gene is TRBV5-1, the J gene TRBJ2-7; D is possibly TRBD2 (6 bases). Trimming pared 0 bases from V and 2 bases from J, leaving 18 bases between. This CDR3 spans 17 amino acids. Germline values: CDR1 SGHRS, CDR2 YFSETQ. CDR3 in amino acids: CASSLAGVEGPPYEQYF. In DNA form, the CDR3 reads TGCGCCAGCAGCTTGGCCGGGGTGGAGGGCCCCCCCTACGAGCAGTACTTC.

The chain employs TRBV19 and TRBJ2-1, with 12 bases lining up with TRBD2. This CDR3 is 16 amino acids long. Germline CDR1 reads LNHDA; CDR2 reads SQIVND (reference sequence). V was clipped by 5 bases and J by 8 bases; unmatched bases: 10. CDR3: CASSLLRLAGGDEQFF. DNA for the CDR3: TGTGCCAGTAGTCTCCTGCGGCTAGCGGGGGGGGATGAGCAGTTCTTC.

This chain connects TRBV30 to TRBJ2-2; 9 nucleotides align to TRBD2. The junction had 10 bases not matched to a gene; V was cut back by 3 bases and J by 2 bases. This CDR3 is built from 17 residues. The V gene's germline CDR1 is GTSNPN and CDR2 SVGIG (reference sequence). CDR3 sequence reads: CAWSINSGGRNTGELFF. As DNA, the CDR3 is TGTGCCTGGAGCATAAACAGCGGGGGGCGAAACACCGGGGAGCTGTTTTTT.

This chain joins TRBV28 and TRBJ1-4; possibly TRBD1 for D (5 bases). This CDR3 region has 14 residues. Germline CDR1 reads MDHEN; CDR2 reads SYDVKM. Deletions cut 6 bases from V and 0 bases from J, with 8 bases between. The CDR3 spells CASRDSATNEKLFF. The CDR3 DNA is TGTGCCAGCAGAGACAGCGCAACTAATGAAAAACTGTTTTTT.

The chain uses TRBV5-1 and TRBJ2-3; the match to TRBD1 covers 7 bases. This CDR3 contains 16 residues. With V trimmed by 4 bases and J by 2 bases, 10 bases remained unmatched. Germline V gives CDR1 SGHRS, CDR2 YFSETQ. In DNA form, the CDR3 reads TGCGCCAGCAGCCCATACAGGGGATTAGCCACAGATACGCAGTATTTT. Its protein is CASSPYRGLATDTQYF. Variable domain in full (rest from reference TRBV5-1 and TRBJ2-3): KAGVTQTPRYLIKTRGQQVTLSCSPISGHRSVSWYQQTPGQGLQFLFEYFSETQRNKGNFPGRFSGRQFSNSRSEMNVSTLELGDSALYLCASSPYRGLATDTQYFGPGTRLTVL.

The chain carries TRBV6-5 and TRBJ2-4, with a possible D match to TRBD2 (6 bases). Deletions cut 8 bases from V and 6 bases from J, with 17 bases between. The germline CDR1 and CDR2 sequences are MNHEY and SVGAGI. The CDR3 is 14 amino acids. The CDR3 loop is CASAGGLVVNIQYF. The CDR3 DNA is TGTGCCAGCGCTGGGGGGTTAGTGGTAAACATTCAGTACTTC.

The chain recombines TRBV10-3 with TRBJ1-5; 7 nucleotides line up with TRBD1. The V gene end was trimmed by 3 bases and the J gene end by 7 bases; junction bases not matched to a gene: 15. This CDR3 is built from 17 residues. Germline CDR1 is ENHRY and CDR2 is SYGVKD. The CDR3 spells CAISEDRALERGQPQHF. Here the CDR3 DNA reads TGTGCCATCAGTGAAGACAGGGCCCTCGAGAGGGGACAGCCCCAGCATTTT.

The CDR3 here is CASSRDRNDEQFF. The CDR3 DNA reads as TGTGCCAGCAGCAGGGACAGAAATGATGAGCAGTTCTTC. V and J are TRBV7-3 and TRBJ2-1; TRBD1 agrees at 7 bases. V gave up 5 bases and J gave up 8 bases; unmatched junction bases: 6. Germline V CDR1 and CDR2: SGHTA, FQGTGA. This CDR3 spans 13 amino acids.

The chain is built from TRBV3-1 (or the pseudogene TRBV3-2) and TRBJ2-3, with D maybe TRBD2 (6 bases). The CDR3 contains 17 residues. Trimming took 1 base from V and 8 from J, leaving 22 bases between them. Per the germline V gene, CDR1 is LGHDT and CDR2 is YNNKEL (reference sequence). CDR3 sequence reads: CASSQVKLAGCSSTQYF. Written as DNA, the CDR3 is TGTGCCAGCAGCCAAGTGAAACTGGCGGGGTGTTCAAGTACGCAGTATTTT.

The chain recombines TRBV5-1 with TRBJ1-4, with D uncertain. Germline-derived CDR1 and CDR2 are SGHRS and YFSETQ. V lost 2 bases, J lost 10 bases, and 18 bases lay in between. There are 15 residues in the CDR3. The CDR3: CASSLRDMREGKLFF. Written as DNA, the CDR3 is TGCGCCAGCAGCTTACGCGACATGAGGGAAGGAAAACTGTTTTTT.

This sequence joins TRBV6-5 and TRBJ2-7, with TRBD1 matching 9 bases. J gave up 2 bases and V 6 bases, and 2 bases lay outside the gene matches. The CDR3 spans 13 residues. The germline V gene encodes CDR1 MNHEY and CDR2 SVGAGI. The CDR3 nucleotides are TGTGCCAGCAGAGGGACAGGGACCTACGAGCAGTACTTC. Translating gives CASRGTGTYEQYF.

The chain combines TRBV5-4 with TRBJ1-1; no reliable D call. The V gene lost 2 bases and the J gene lost 4 bases, with 9 bases spanning the gap. CDR3 length: 13 amino acids. Germline CDR1 and CDR2: SGHNT and YYREEE (reference sequence). The CDR3 DNA sequence: TGTGCCAGCAGCTTACCCCGGGGCACTGAAGCTTTCTTT. It yields the protein CASSLPRGTEAFF.